The clone carrying this T cell receptor (delta chain) has just a few counts. The TCRdb protein comes from a much larger clone and disagrees with this DNA's translation at residue 8, likely due to a read error; the protein given here is derived from the DNA. V lost 4 bases to trimming and J lost 5 bases, with 19 bases between them. The CDR3 consists of 15 residues. Germline V gives CDR1 GEAIGNYY, CDR2 EKD. TCRdb re-called clones from the multiplex PCR reads using CATT. This table has about 3,100 delta-chain clones, around 1.2% appearing once. The data derive from a study of gamma delta lymphoproliferative disorders and STAT genes. The receptor sequences were amplified from genomic DNA of peripheral blood mononuclear cells.

The source material was blood. V and J are TRDV2 and TRDJ1; a possible D gene is TRDD3 (6 bases). This receptor was obtained from a human donor in good health. The CDR3 DNA reads as TGTGCCTGTGAGCTGATGGGGGGTAGAGCTGATAAACTCATCTTT. Protein sequence: CACELMGGRADKLIF.